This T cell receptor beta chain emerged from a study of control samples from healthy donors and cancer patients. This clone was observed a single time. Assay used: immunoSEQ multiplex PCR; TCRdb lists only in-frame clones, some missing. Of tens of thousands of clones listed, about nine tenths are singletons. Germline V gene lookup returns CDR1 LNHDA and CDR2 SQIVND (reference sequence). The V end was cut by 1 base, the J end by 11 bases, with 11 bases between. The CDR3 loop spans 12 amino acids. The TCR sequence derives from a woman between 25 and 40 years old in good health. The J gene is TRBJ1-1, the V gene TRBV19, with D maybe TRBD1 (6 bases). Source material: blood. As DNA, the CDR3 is TGTGCCAGTAGTATAGTCAGGGGCGAGGCTTTCTTT. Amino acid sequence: CASSIVRGEAFF.